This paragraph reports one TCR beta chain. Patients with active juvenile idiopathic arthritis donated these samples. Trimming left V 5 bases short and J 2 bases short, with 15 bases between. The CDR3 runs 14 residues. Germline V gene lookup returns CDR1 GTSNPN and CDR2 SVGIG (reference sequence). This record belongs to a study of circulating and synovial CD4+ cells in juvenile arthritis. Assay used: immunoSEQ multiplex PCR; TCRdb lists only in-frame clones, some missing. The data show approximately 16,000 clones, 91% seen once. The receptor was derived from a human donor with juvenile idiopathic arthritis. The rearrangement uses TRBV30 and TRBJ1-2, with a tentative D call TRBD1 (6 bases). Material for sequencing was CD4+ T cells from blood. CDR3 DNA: TGTGCCTGGGCCCGGGACAAGAAAAACTATGGCTACACCTTC. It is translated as CAWARDKKNYGYTF.